The clone carrying this T cell receptor (beta chain) occurred a few times. In terms of age and location, participants ranged from roughly 18 to 90 years and lived in under 30 US areas. Repertoires were generated with immunoSEQ multiplex PCR, while TCRdb's copy carries only in-frame clones and drops some. The sample carries about 150,000 clones, approximately 79% recorded once. V was cut by 0 bases and J by 11 bases, with 11 bases left in between. Germline V CDR1 and CDR2: SGHDN, FVKESK. There are 13 residues in the CDR3. The data were obtained in a study of blood T cell repertoires in COVID-19. The wider study: Each recovered donor of Cohort 3 presented with two negative PCRs, clearance, or symptom resolution. Sources were T cells, B-cell-depleted T cells, or PBMCs; the material itself was cDNA or gDNA. From the United States, Italy and Spain came samples of acute and convalescent COVID-19.

The chain uses TRBV14 and TRBJ2-4; the D gene is possibly TRBD1 (5 bases). This receptor was taken from an older woman in a cohort exposed to, infected with or recovered from COVID-19 (not recorded which). The specimen sequenced was PBMCs or T cells enriched from blood (not recorded which). The CDR3, as DNA: TGTGCCAGCAGCCAAGAAGGGGCGCGTCTTCAGTACTTC. Translated, it gives CASSQEGARLQYF.